The next 10 T cell receptor beta chains were all read from a single sample in a study of cytomegalovirus exposure and HLA in healthy donors (dated by TCRdb to the late 2010s). The method was the immunoSEQ multiplex PCR assay. This immuneACCESS table, as held by TCRdb, lists in-frame sequences with V and J called but not all clones. Of the missing ones, under half trace to an unresolved V gene in checked studies; the others have no known cause. The sample records 55,000 to 70,000 clones, 90% to 95% of which are singletons. The ten top clones hold just over 3% of the sample. Sequenced material: PBMCs. The receptors were gathered from a man aged 18 to 30 in good health and CMV-seronegative.

V gene TRBV18 combines with J gene TRBJ2-7, with 7 bases that match TRBD1. The CDR3 length is 14 residues. In germline, CDR1 is KGHSH, CDR2 LQKENI. With 4 bases clipped from V and 2 bases from J, the junction kept 5 bases outside the gene matches. This CDR3 reads CASSRGQTTYEQYF. The CDR3 coding sequence is TGTGCCAGCTCACGGGGACAGACTACCTACGAGCAGTACTTC.

The gene calls are TRBV11-2 and TRBJ2-7, with D unresolved. Germline CDR1 and CDR2: SGHAT and FQNNGV. V was shortened by 1 base and J by 4 bases, with 8 bases between the two germline ends. The CDR3 runs 13 residues. In nucleotides, the CDR3 is TGTGCCAGCAGCTTAGCCACACCGTACGAGCAGTACTTC. It yields the protein CASSLATPYEQYF.

A few counts support this clone. The chain employs TRBV6-6 and TRBJ2-7; D possibly corresponds to TRBD1 (5 bases). Trimming shortened V by 2 bases and J by 2 bases, and 16 bases separated the two germline ends. This CDR3 spans 16 amino acids. The germline V gene has CDR1 MNHNY and CDR2 SVGAGI (reference sequence). CDR3 coding DNA: TGTGCCAGCAGTTACATGAGTGGGGCCGGACCCTACGAGCAGTACTTC. Amino acids: CASSYMSGAGPYEQYF.

J is TRBJ2-2 and V is TRBV27; 7 bases are a match to TRBD2. Germline V gives CDR1 MNHEY, CDR2 SMNVEV (reference sequence). The CDR3 has 20 amino acids. J was trimmed by 5 bases and V by 6 bases; bases with no gene match: 24. CDR3 nucleotides: TGTGCCAGCAGGGCCCGGGGGGTTTTAAACTTTCGACTGGGGACCGGGGAGCTGTTTTTT. Amino acids: CASRARGVLNFRLGTGELFF.

The V call is TRBV18, the J call TRBJ1-1, with 8 bases fitting TRBD1. This CDR3 has 14 amino acids. From germline, CDR1 is KGHSH and CDR2 LQKENI. V dropped 6 bases and J dropped 3; count of bases not matched to a gene: 6. In nucleotides, the CDR3 is TGTGCCAGCTCGGCGGGACAGGCCTACACTGAAGCTTTCTTT. Translation gives CASSAGQAYTEAFF.

The chain recombines TRBV7-2 with TRBJ2-1, with 7 bases aligning to TRBD2. Unmatched junction bases numbered 10, after V lost 5 bases and J lost 9 bases. The CDR3 contains 14 residues. Germline lookup yields CDR1 SGHTA and CDR2 FQGNSA. The CDR3 loop reads CASSPWTSFIEQFF. Written as DNA, the CDR3 is TGTGCCAGCAGCCCCTGGACTAGTTTTATTGAGCAGTTCTTC.

V is TRBV18 and J is TRBJ1-2; 12 nucleotides agree with TRBD1. CDR1 and CDR2 from the germline V gene are KGHSH and LQKENI. The trim removed 2 bases at V and 8 bases at J, leaving 3 bases unmatched. The CDR3 extends over 14 amino acids. CDR3 nucleotides: TGTGCCAGCTCACCAGGAGGGACAGGGGGCGGCTACACCTTC. Translation gives CASSPGGTGGGYTF.

The CDR3 sequence is CASSGQGFYNEQFF. The CDR3 DNA reads as TGTGCCAGCAGTGGGCAGGGGTTCTACAATGAGCAGTTCTTC. The gene calls are TRBV6-5 and TRBJ2-1; D perhaps matches TRBD1 (6 bases). V gave up 5 bases and J gave up 3 bases, with 11 bases separating them. The CDR3 spans 14 residues. Germline CDR1 is MNHEY and CDR2 is SVGAGI.

The chain recombines TRBV27 with TRBJ1-1; 7 bases map to TRBD1. Germline CDR1 is MNHEY and CDR2 is SMNVEV (reference sequence). V dropped 5 bases and J dropped 5; count of bases not matched to a gene: 5. The CDR3 length is 13 residues. CDR3: CASSPNRGTEAFF. CDR3 DNA: TGTGCCAGCAGTCCCAACAGGGGAACTGAAGCTTTCTTT.

The rearrangement joins TRBV11-1 to TRBJ2-3; 7 nucleotides agree with TRBD2. The J segment lost 5 bases and the V segment lost 4 bases, leaving 12 bases of the junction unmatched. The V gene's germline CDR1 is SGHAT and CDR2 FQDESV (reference sequence). This CDR3 comprises 16 residues. The CDR3 nucleotides read TGTGCCAGCAGCTCCACTACCAGCGGGAAGGTAGATACGCAGTATTTT. Amino acid sequence: CASSSTTSGKVDTQYF.